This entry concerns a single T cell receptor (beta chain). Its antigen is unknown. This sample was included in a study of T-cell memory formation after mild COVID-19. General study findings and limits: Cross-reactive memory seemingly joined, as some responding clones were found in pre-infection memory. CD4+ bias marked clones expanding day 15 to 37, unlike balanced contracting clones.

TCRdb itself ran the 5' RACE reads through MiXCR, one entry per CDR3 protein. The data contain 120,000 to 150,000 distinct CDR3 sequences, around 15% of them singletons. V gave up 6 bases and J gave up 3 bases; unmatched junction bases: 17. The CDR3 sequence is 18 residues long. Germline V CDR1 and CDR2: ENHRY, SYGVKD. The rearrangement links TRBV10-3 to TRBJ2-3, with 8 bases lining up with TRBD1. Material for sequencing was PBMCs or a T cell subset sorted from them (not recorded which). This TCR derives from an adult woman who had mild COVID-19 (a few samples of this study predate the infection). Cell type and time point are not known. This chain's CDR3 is CAISETTNTGGRTDTQYF. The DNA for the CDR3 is TGTGCCATCAGCGAAACAACGAATACAGGGGGTAGGACAGATACGCAGTATTTT.